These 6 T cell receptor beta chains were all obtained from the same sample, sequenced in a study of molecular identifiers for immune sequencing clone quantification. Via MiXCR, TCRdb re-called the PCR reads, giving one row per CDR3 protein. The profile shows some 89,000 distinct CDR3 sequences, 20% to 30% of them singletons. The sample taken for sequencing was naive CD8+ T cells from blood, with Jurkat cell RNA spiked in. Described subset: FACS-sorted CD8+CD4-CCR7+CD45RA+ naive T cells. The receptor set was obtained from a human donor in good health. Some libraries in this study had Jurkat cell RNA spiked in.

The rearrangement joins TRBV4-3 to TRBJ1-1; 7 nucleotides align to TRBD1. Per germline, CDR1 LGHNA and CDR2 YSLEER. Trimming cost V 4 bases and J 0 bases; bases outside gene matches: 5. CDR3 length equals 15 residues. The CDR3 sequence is CASSLAGTVNTEAFF. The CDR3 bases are TGCGCCAGCAGCCTTGCCGGGACAGTGAACACTGAAGCTTTCTTT.

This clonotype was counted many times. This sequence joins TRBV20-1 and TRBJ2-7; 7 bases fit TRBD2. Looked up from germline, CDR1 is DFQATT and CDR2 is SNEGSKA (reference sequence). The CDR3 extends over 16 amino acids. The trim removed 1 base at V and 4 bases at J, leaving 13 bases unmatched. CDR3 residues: CSARVGGRARKYEQYF. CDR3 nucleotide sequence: TGCAGTGCTAGAGTTGGTGGGAGGGCAAGGAAGTACGAGCAGTACTTC.

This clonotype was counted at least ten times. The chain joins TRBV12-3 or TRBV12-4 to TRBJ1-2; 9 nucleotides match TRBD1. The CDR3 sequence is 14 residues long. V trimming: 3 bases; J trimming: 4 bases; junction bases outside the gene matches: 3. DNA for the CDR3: TGTGCCAGCAGTTTCATGGACAGGGGCTATGGCTACACCTTC. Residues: CASSFMDRGYGYTF.

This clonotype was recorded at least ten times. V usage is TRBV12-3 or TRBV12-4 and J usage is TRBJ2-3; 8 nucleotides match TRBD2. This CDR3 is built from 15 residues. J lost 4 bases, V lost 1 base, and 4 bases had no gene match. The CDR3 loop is CASSLVSGAADTQYF. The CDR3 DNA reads TGTGCCAGCAGTTTAGTTAGCGGGGCTGCAGATACGCAGTATTTT.

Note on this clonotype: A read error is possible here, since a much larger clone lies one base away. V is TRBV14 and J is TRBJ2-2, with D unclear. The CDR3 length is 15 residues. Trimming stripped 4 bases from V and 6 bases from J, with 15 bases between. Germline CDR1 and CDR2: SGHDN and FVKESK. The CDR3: CASSRDVAPPGELFF. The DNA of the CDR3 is TGTGCCAGCAGCCGAGATGTCGCCCCGCCCGGGGAGCTGTTTTTT.

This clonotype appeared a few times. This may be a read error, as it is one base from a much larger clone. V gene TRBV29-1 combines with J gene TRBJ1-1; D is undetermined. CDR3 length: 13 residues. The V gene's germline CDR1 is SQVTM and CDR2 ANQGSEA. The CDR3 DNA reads TGCAGCCCCGAGATATTCGCTGAGACTGAAGCTCTCTTT. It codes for CSPEIFAETEALF.